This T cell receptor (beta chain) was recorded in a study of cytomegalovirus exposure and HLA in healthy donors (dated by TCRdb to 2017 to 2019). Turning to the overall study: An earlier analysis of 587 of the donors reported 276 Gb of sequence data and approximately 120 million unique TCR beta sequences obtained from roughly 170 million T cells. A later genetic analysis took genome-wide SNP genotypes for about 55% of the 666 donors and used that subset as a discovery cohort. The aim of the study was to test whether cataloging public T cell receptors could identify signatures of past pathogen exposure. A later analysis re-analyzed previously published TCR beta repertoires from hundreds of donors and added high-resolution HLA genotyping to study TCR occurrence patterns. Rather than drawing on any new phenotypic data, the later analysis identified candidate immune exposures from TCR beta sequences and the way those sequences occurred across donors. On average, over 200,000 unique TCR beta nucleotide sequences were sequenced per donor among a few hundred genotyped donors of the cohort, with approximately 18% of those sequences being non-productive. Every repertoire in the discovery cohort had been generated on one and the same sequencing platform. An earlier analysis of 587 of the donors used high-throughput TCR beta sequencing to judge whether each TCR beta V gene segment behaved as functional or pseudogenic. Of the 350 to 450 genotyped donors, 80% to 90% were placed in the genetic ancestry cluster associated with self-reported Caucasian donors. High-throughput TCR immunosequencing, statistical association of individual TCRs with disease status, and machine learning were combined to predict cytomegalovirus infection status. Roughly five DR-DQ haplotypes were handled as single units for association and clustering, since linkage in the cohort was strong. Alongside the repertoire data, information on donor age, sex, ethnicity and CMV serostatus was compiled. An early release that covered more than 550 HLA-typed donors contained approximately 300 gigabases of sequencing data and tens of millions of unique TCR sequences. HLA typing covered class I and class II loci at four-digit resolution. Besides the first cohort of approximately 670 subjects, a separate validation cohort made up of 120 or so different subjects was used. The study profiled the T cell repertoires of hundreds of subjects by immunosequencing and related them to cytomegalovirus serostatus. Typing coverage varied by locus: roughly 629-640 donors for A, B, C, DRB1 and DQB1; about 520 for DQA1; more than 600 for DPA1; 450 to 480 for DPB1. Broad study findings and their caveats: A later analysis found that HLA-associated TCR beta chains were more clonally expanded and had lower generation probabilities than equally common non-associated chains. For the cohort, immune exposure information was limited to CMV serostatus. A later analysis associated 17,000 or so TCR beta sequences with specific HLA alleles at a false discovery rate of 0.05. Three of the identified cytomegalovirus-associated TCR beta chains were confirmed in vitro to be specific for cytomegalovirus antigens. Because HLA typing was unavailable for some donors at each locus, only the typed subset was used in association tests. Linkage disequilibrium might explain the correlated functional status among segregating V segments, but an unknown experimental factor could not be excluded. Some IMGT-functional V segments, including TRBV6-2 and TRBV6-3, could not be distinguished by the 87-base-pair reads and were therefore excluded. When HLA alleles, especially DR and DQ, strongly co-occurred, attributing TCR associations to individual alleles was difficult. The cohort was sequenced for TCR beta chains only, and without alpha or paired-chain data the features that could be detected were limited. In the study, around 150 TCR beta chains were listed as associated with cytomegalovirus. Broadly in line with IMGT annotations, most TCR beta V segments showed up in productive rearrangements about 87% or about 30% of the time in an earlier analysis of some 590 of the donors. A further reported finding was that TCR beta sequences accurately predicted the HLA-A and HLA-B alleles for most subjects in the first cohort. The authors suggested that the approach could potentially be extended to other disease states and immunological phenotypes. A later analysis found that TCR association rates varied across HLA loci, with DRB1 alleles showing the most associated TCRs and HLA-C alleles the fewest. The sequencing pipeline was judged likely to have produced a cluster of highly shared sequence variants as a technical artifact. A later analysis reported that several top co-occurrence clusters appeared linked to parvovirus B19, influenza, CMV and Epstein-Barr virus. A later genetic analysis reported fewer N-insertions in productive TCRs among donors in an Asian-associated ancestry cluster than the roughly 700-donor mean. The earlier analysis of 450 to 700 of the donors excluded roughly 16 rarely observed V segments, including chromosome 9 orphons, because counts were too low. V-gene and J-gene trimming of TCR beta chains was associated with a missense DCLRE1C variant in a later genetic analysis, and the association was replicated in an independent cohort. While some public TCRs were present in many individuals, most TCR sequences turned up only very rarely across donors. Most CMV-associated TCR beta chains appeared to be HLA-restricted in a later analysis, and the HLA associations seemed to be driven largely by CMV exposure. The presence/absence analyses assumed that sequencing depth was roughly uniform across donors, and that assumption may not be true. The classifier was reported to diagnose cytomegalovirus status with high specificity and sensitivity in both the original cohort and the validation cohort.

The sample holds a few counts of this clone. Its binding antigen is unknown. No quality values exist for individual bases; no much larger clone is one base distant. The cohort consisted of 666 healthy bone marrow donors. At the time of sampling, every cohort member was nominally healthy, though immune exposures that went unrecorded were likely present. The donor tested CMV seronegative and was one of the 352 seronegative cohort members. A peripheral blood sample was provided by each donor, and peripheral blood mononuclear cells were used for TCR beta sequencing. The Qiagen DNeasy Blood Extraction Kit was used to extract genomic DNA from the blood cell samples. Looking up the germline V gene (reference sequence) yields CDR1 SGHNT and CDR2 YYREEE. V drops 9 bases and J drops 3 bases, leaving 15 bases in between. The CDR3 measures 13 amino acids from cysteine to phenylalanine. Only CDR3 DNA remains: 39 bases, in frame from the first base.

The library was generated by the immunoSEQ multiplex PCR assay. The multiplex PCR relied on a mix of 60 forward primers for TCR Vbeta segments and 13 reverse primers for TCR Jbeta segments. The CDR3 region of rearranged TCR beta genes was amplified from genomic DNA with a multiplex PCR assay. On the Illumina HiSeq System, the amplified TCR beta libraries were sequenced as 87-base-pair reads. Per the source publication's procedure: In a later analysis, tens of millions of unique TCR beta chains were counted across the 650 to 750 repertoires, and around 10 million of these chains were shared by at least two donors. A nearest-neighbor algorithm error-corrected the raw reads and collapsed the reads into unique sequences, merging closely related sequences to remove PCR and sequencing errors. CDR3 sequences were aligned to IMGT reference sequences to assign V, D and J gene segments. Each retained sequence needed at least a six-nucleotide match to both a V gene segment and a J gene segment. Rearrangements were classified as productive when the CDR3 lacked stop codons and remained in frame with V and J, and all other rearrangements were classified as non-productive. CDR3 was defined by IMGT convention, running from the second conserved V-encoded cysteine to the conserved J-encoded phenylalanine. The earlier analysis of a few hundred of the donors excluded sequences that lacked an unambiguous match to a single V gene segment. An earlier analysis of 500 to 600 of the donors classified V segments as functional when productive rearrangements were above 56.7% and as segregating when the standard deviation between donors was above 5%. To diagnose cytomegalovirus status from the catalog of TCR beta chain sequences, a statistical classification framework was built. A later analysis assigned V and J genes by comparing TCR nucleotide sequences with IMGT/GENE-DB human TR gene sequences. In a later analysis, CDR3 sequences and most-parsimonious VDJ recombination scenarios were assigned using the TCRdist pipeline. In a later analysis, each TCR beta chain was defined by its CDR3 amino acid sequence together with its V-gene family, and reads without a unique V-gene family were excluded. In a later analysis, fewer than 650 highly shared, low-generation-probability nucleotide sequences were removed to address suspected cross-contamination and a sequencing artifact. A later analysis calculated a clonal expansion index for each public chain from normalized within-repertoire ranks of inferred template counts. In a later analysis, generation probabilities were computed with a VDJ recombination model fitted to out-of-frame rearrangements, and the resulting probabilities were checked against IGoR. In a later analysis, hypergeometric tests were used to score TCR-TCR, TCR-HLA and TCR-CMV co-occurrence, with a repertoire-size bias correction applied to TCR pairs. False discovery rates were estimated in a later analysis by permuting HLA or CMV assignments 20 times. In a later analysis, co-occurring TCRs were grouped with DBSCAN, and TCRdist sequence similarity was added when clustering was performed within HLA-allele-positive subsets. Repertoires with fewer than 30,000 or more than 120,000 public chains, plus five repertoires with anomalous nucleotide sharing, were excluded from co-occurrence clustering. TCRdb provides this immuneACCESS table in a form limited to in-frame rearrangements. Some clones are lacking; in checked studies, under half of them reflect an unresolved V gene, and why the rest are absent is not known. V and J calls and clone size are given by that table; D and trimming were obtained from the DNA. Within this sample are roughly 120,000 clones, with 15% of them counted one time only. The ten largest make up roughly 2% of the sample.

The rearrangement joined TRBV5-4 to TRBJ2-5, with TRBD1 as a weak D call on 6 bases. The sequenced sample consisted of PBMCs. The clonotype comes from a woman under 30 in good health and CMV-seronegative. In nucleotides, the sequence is TGTGCCACAGTTGGGGGCGCGGAAGAGACCCAGTACTTC. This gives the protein CATVGGAEETQYF.